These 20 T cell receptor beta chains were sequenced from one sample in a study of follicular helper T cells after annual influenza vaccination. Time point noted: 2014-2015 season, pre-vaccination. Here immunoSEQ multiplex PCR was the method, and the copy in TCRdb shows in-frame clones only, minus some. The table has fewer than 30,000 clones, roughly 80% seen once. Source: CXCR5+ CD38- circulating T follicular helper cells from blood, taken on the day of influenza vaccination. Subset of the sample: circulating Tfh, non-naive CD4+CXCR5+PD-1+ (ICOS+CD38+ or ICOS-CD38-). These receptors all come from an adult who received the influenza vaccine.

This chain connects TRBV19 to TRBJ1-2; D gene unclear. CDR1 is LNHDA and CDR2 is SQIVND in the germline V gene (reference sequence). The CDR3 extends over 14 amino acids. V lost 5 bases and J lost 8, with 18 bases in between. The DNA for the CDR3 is TGTGCCAGTAGTTCCCGGGAGCATACCCGGGGCTACACCTTC. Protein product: CASSSREHTRGYTF.

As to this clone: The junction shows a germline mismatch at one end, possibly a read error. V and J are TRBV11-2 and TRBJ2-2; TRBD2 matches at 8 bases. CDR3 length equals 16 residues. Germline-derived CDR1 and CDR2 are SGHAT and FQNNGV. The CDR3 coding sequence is TGTGCCAGCACCTTAAAGCGGGAGCTCTACACCGGGGAGCTGTTTTTT. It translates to CASTLKRELYTGELFF.

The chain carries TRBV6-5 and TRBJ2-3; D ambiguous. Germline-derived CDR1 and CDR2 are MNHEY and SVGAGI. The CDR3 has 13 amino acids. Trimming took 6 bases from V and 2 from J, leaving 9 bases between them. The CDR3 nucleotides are TGTGCCAGCAGGACAATCAACACAGATACGCAGTATTTT. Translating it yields CASRTINTDTQYF.

CDR3 residues: CASGQAYEQYF. The CDR3 DNA follows: TGTGCCAGCGGACAGGCCTACGAGCAGTACTTC. The rearrangement links TRBV2 to TRBJ2-7; 7 bases are shared with TRBD1. Germline assignment: CDR1 SNHLY and CDR2 FYNNEI. V lost 8 bases to trimming and J lost 2 bases; unmatched junction nucleotides: 0. This CDR3 region has 11 residues.

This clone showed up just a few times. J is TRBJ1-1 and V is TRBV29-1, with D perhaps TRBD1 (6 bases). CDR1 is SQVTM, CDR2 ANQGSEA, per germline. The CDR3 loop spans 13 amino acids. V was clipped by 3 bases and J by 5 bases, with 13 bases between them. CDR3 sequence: CSVEGGRGTEAFF. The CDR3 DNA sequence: TGCAGCGTTGAGGGGGGGCGAGGGACTGAAGCTTTCTTT. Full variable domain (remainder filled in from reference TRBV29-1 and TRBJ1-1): SAVISQKPSRDICQRGTSLTIQCQVDSQVTMMFWYRQQPGQSLTLIATANQGSEATYESGFVIDKFPISRPNLTFSTLTVSNMSPEDSSIYLCSVEGGRGTEAFFGQGTRLTVV.

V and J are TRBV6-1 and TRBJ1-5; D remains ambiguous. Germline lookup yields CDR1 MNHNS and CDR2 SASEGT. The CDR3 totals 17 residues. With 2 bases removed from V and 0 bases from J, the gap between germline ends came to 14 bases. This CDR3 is CASSELGSQISNQPQHF. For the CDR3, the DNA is TGTGCCAGCAGTGAACTGGGGAGTCAGATTAGCAATCAGCCCCAGCATTTT.

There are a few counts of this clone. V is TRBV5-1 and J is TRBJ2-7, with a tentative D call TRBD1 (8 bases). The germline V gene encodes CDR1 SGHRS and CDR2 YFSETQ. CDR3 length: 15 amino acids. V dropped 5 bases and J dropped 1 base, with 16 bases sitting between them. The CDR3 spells CASRIQGGSSYEQYF. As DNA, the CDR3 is TGCGCCAGCAGAATACAGGGGGGGTCGTCCTACGAGCAGTACTTC.

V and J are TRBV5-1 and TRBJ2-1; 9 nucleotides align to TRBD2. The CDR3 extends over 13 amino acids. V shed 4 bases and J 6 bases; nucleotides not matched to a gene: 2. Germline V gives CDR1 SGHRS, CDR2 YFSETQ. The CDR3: CASSLGLANEQFF. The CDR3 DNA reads TGCGCCAGCAGCCTGGGACTAGCCAATGAGCAGTTCTTC.

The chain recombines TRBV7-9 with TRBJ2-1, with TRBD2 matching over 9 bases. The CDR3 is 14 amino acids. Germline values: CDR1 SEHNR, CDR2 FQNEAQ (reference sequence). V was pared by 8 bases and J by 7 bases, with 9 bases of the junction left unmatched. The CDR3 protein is CASVEASGVNEQFF. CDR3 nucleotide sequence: TGTGCCAGCGTGGAGGCTAGCGGGGTGAATGAGCAGTTCTTC.

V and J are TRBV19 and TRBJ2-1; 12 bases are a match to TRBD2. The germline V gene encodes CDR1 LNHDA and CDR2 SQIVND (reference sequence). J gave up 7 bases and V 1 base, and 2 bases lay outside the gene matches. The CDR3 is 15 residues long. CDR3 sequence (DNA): TGTGCCAGTAGTATAGCAACTAGCGGGAGGAATGAGCAGTTCTTC. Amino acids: CASSIATSGRNEQFF. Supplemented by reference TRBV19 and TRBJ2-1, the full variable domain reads DGGITQSPKYLFRKEGQNVTLSCEQNLNHDAMYWYRQDPGQGLRLIYYSQIVNDFQKGDIAEGYSVSREKKESFPLTVTSAQKNPTAFYLCASSIATSGRNEQFFGPGTRLTVL.

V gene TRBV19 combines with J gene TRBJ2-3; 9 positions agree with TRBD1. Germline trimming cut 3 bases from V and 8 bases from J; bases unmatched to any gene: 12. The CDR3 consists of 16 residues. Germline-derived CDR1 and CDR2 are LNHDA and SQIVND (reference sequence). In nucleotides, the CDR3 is TGTGCCAGTAGTATTGTGAGGACAGGGGCTCAGGGTACGCAGTATTTT. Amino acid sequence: CASSIVRTGAQGTQYF.

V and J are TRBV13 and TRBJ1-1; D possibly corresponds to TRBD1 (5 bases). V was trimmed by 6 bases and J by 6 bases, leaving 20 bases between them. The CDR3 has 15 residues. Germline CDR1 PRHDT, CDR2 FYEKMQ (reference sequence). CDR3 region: CASRPGGFVGAEAFF. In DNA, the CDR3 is TGTGCCAGCAGACCCGGGGGGTTCGTTGGCGCTGAAGCTTTCTTT. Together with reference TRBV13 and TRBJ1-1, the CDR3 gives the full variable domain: AAGVIQSPRHLIKEKRETATLKCYPIPRHDTVYWYQQGPGQDPQFLISFYEKMQSDKGSIPDRFSAQQFSDYHSELNMSSLELGDSALYFCASRPGGFVGAEAFFGQGTRLTVV.

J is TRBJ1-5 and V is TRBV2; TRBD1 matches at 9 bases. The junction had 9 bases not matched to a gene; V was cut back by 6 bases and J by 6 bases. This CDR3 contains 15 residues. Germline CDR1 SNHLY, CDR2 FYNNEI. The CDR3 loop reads CASRTNRGRFQPQHF. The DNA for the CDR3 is TGTGCCAGCAGGACAAACAGGGGGCGGTTTCAGCCCCAGCATTTT.

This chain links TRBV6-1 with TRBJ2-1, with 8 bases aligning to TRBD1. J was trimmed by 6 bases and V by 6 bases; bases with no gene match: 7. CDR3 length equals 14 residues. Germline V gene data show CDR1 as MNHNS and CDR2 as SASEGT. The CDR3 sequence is CASRSGGSGNEQFF. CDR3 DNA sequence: TGTGCCAGCAGGTCAGGGGGCTCGGGCAATGAGCAGTTCTTC.

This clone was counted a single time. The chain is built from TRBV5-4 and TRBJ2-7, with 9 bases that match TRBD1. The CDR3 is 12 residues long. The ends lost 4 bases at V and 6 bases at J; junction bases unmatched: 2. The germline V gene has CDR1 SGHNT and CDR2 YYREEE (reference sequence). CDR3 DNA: TGTGCCAGCAGCATGGACAGGGGCGAGCAGTACTTC. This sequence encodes CASSMDRGEQYF.

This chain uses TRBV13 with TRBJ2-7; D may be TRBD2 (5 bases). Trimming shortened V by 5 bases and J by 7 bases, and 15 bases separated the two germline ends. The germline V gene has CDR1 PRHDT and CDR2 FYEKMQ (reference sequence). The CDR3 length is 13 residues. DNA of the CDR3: TGTGCCAGCAGCCCCAGAGCGGCCTGGGAGCAGTACTTC. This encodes CASSPRAAWEQYF.

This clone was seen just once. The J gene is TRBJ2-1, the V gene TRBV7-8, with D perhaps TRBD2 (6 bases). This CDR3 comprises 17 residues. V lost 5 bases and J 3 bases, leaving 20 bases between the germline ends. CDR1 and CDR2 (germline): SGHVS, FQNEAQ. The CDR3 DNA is TGTGCCAGCAGCCTAGGAAGGAGGGGTGATCTCTACAATGAGCAGTTCTTC. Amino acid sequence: CASSLGRRGDLYNEQFF.

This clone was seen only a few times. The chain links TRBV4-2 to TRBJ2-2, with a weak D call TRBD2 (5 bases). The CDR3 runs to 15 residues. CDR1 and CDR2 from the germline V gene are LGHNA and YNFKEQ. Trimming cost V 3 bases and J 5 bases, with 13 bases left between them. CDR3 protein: CASSHGEGGTGELFF. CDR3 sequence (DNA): TGTGCCAGCAGCCATGGAGAGGGTGGGACCGGGGAGCTGTTTTTT.

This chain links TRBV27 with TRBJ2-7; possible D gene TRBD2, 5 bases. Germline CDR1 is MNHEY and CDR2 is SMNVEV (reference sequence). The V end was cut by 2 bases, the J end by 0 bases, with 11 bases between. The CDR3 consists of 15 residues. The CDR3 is CASSLRGSSSYEQYF. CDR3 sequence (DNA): TGTGCCAGCAGTTTACGGGGAAGTAGCTCCTACGAGCAGTACTTC.

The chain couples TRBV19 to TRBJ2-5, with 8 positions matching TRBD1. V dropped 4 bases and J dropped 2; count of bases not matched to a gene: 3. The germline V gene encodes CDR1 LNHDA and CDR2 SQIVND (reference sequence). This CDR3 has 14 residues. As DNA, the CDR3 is TGTGCCAGTAGTAATCGACAGGGGCAAGAGACCCAGTACTTC. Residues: CASSNRQGQETQYF.